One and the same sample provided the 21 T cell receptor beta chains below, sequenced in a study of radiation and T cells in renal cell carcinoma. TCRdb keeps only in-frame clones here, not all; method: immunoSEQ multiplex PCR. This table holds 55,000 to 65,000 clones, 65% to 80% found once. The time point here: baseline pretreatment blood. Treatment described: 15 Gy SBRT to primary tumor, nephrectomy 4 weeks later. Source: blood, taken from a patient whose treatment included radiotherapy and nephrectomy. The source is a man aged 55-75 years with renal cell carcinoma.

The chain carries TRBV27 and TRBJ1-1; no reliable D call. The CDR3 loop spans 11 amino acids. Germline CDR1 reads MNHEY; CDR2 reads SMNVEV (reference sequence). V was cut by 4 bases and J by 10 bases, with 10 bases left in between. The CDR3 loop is CASSSWTVAFF. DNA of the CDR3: TGTGCCAGCAGTTCTTGGACGGTAGCTTTCTTT.

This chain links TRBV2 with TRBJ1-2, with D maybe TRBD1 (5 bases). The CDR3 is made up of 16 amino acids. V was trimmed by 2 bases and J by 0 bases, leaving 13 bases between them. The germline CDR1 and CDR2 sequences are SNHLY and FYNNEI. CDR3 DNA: TGTGCCAGCAGTGAATTGGGCCAGGGTGCTAACTATGGCTACACCTTC. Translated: CASSELGQGANYGYTF.

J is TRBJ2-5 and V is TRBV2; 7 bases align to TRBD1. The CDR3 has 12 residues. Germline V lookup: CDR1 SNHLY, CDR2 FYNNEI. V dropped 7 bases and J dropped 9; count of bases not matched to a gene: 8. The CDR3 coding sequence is TGTGCCAGCACCCGGGACAGCCCGTCCCAGTACTTC. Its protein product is CASTRDSPSQYF.

The DNA of the CDR3 is TGTGCCTGGGGTAAACAGGGGGCCTTTGGAAACATTCAGTACTTC. Its protein is CAWGKQGAFGNIQYF. This chain connects TRBV30 to TRBJ2-4; 9 nucleotides match TRBD1. The CDR3 contains 15 residues. V lost 5 bases to trimming and J lost 6 bases; unmatched junction nucleotides: 11. Germline-derived CDR1 and CDR2 are GTSNPN and SVGIG (reference sequence).

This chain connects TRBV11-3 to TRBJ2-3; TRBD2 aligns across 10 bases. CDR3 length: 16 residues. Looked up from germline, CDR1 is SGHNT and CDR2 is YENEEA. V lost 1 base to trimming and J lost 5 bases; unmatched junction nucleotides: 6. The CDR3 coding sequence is TGTGCCAGCAGCTTAGGGGTGGCTAGCGGGGGAGATACGCAGTATTTT. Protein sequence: CASSLGVASGGDTQYF.

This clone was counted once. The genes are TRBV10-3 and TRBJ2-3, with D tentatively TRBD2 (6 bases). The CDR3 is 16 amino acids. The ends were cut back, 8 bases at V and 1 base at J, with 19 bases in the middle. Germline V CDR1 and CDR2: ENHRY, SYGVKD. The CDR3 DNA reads TGTGCCATCGCTCCCCCGGGGGATTACGGCACAGATACGCAGTATTTT. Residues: CAIAPPGDYGTDTQYF.

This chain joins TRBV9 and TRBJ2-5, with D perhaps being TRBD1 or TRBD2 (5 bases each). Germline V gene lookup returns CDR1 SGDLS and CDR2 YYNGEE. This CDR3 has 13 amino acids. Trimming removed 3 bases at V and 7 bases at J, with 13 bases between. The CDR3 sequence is CASSAGLSGTQYF. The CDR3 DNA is TGTGCCAGCAGCGCGGGGCTCTCCGGGACCCAGTACTTC.

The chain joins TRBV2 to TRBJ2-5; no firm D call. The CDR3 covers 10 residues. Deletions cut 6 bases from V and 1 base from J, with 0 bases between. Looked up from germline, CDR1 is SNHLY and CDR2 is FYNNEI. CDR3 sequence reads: CASSQETQYF. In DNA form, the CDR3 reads TGTGCCAGCAGCCAAGAGACCCAGTACTTC. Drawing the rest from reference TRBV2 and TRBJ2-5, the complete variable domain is EPEVTQTPSHQVTQMGQEVILRCVPISNHLYFYWYRQILGQKVEFLVSFYNNEISEKSEIFDDQFSVERPDGSNFTLKIRSTKLEDSAMYFCASSQETQYFGPGTRLLVL.

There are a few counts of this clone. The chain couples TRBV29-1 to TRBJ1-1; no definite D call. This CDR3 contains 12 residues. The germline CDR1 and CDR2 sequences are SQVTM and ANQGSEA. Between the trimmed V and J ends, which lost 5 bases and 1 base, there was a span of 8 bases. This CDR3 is CSVKRANTEAFF. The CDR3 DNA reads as TGCAGCGTTAAGCGGGCGAACACTGAAGCTTTCTTT.

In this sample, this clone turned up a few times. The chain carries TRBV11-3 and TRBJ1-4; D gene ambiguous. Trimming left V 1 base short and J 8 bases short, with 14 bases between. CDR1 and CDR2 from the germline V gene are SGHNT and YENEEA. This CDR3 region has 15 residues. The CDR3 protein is CASSLGESVWEKLFF. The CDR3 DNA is TGTGCCAGCAGCTTAGGGGAAAGCGTGTGGGAAAAACTGTTTTTT.

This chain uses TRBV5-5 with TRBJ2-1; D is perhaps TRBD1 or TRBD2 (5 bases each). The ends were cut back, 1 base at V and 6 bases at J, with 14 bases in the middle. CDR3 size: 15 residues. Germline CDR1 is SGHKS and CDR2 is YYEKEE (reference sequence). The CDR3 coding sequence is TGTGCCAGCAGCTTGATCTGGGGTGGGGGCAATGAGCAGTTCTTC. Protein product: CASSLIWGGGNEQFF.

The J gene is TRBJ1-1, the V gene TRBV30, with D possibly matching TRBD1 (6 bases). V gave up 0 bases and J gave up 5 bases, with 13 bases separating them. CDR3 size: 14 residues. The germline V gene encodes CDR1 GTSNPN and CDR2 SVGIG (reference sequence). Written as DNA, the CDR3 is TGTGCCTGGAGTGTTAATGGGGGGCGAACTGAAGCTTTCTTT. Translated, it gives CAWSVNGGRTEAFF.

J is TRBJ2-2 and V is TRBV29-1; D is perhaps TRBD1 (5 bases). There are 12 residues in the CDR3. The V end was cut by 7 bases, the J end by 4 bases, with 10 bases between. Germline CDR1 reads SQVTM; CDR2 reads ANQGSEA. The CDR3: CSARQFTGELFF. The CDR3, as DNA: TGCAGCGCCCGACAGTTCACCGGGGAGCTGTTTTTT.

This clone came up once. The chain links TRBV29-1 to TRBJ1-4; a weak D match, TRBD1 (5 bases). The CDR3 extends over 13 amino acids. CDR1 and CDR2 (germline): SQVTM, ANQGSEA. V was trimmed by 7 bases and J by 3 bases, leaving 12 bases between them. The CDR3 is CSARVGANEKLFF. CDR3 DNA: TGCAGCGCCAGAGTGGGGGCTAATGAAAAACTGTTTTTT.

The DNA of the CDR3 is TGTGCCAGCAGCTTGAGGGGACAGGGGGCCTACGAGCAGTACGTC. It specifies CASSLRGQGAYEQYV. The chain recombines TRBV5-6 with TRBJ2-7; the match to TRBD1 covers 11 bases. From germline, CDR1 is SGHDT and CDR2 YYEEEE. This CDR3 comprises 15 residues. With V trimmed by 1 base and J by 2 bases, 2 bases remained unmatched.

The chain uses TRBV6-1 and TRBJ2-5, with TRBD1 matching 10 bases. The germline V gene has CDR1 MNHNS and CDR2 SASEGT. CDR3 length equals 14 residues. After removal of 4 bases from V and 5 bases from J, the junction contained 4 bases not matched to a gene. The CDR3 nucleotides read TGTGCCAGCAGTGGACAGGGGGCTGGGGAGACCCAGTACTTC. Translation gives CASSGQGAGETQYF.

CDR3 amino acids: CASSKPGSQETQYF. DNA for the CDR3: TGTGCCAGCAGCAAACCGGGGAGCCAAGAGACCCAGTACTTC. V and J are TRBV13 and TRBJ2-5; D might be TRBD2 (5 bases). The germline CDR1 and CDR2 sequences are PRHDT and FYEKMQ (reference sequence). This CDR3 region has 14 residues. Between the trimmed V and J ends, which lost 5 bases and 1 base, there was a span of 11 bases.

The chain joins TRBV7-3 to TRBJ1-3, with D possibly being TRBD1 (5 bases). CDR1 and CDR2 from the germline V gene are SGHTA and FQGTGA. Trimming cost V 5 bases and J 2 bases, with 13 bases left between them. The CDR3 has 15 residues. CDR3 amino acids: CASSPDGGAGNTIYF. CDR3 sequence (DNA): TGTGCCAGCAGCCCCGACGGGGGGGCTGGAAACACCATATATTTT.

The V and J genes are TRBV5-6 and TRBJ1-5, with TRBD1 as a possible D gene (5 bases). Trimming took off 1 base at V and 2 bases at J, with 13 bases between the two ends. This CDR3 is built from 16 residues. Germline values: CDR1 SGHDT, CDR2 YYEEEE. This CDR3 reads CASSLSGRRGNQPQHF. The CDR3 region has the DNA TGTGCCAGCAGCTTGTCAGGGAGACGTGGCAATCAGCCCCAGCATTTT.

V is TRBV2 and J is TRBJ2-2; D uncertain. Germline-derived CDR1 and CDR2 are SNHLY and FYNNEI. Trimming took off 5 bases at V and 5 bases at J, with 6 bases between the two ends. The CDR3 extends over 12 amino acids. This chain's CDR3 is CASSSWTGELFF. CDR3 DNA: TGTGCCAGCAGTAGCTGGACCGGGGAGCTGTTTTTT.

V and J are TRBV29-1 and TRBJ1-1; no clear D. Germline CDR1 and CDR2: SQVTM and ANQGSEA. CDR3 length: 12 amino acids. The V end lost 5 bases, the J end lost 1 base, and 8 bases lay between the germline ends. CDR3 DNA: TGCAGCGTTTGGGCTACGAACACTGAAGCTTTCTTT. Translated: CSVWATNTEAFF.